These 14 T cell receptor beta chains were sequenced from one sample in a study of OX40 agonist ivuxolimab in advanced cancers. The library was produced with the immunoSEQ multiplex PCR assay. TCRdb holds this immuneACCESS table with in-frame rearrangements only. Some clones are missing; in checked studies, unresolved V genes explain under half, and the rest has no known cause. For this sample there are 60,000 to 80,000 clones; approximately 80% appear just once. Together, the top ten hold about 1.7% of the sample. The sample consisted of CD4+ or CD8+ T cells sorted from blood, taken in a trial of the OX40 agonist ivuxolimab. Receptors were obtained from an adult with an advanced solid tumor such as melanoma, head and neck, liver or kidney cancer.

The chain carries TRBV5-4 and TRBJ2-3; 9 bases are shared with TRBD2. Looked up from germline, CDR1 is SGHNT and CDR2 is YYREEE (reference sequence). There are 16 residues in the CDR3. Trimming at V came to 2 bases and at J to 2 bases, leaving 6 bases not matched to a gene. Written as DNA, the CDR3 is TGTGCCAGCAGCTTTCCGGGACTAGCAGTCACAGATACGCAGTATTTT. Its translation: CASSFPGLAVTDTQYF.

V and J are TRBV6-1 and TRBJ1-1; 8 nucleotides agree with TRBD1. Germline CDR1 and CDR2: MNHNS and SASEGT. The CDR3 spans 14 residues. The V gene end was trimmed by 4 bases and the J gene end by 4 bases; junction bases not matched to a gene: 5. For the CDR3, the DNA is TGTGCCAGCAGTGCAATGCAGGGGGCCACTGAAGCTTTCTTT. Amino acids: CASSAMQGATEAFF.

The CDR3 sequence: CAWSTGHGDYNEQFF. For the CDR3, the DNA is TGTGCCTGGAGCACAGGGCACGGAGATTACAATGAGCAGTTCTTC. The chain joins TRBV30 to TRBJ2-1; possible D gene TRBD1, 6 bases. Germline-derived CDR1 and CDR2 are GTSNPN and SVGIG (reference sequence). CDR3 size: 15 residues. Between the trimmed V and J ends, which lost 3 bases and 4 bases, there was a span of 16 bases.

The chain recombines TRBV5-8 with TRBJ2-7; maybe TRBD2 (6 bases). Germline-derived CDR1 and CDR2 are SGHTS and YDEGEE. This CDR3 is built from 15 residues. V was trimmed by 6 bases and J by 7 bases, leaving 23 bases between them. CDR3 protein: CASNPPAPGSGEQYF. The CDR3 DNA follows: TGTGCCAGCAACCCCCCCGCCCCCGGGAGTGGGGAGCAGTACTTC.

A few counts support this clone. The rearrangement links TRBV5-6 to TRBJ1-6; 7 bases are a match to TRBD1. This CDR3 has 15 amino acids. V was clipped by 3 bases and J by 7 bases; unmatched bases: 7. Germline V gene data show CDR1 as SGHDT and CDR2 as YYEEEE. CDR3 region: CASSSRQGLNSPLHF. The CDR3, as DNA: TGTGCCAGCAGCTCGAGACAGGGATTAAATTCACCCCTCCACTTT.

V is TRBV7-9 and J is TRBJ2-1; TRBD2 matches at 9 bases. V shed 5 bases, J shed 9 bases, and the junction held 8 bases outside the gene matches. CDR1 is SEHNR, CDR2 FQNEAQ, per germline (reference sequence). This CDR3 is built from 14 residues. CDR3 protein: CASSRSSGTVEQFF. The CDR3 nucleotides are TGTGCCAGCAGCCGATCTAGCGGGACGGTTGAGCAGTTCTTC.

The gene calls are TRBV5-1 and TRBJ2-1; TRBD2 matches 8 bases. Germline values: CDR1 SGHRS, CDR2 YFSETQ. This CDR3 is 16 amino acids long. Germline trimming cut 0 bases from V and 6 bases from J; bases unmatched to any gene: 8. The CDR3 reads CASSLVSGGPGNEQFF. The CDR3 DNA is TGCGCCAGCAGCTTGGTTTCGGGAGGGCCGGGCAATGAGCAGTTCTTC. The variable domain in full, completed from reference TRBV5-1 and TRBJ2-1, reads KAGVTQTPRYLIKTRGQQVTLSCSPISGHRSVSWYQQTPGQGLQFLFEYFSETQRNKGNFPGRFSGRQFSNSRSEMNVSTLELGDSALYLCASSLVSGGPGNEQFFGPGTRLTVL.

The chain links TRBV13 to TRBJ2-7; TRBD2 matches 14 bases. The CDR3 is 17 residues long. Per germline, CDR1 PRHDT and CDR2 FYEKMQ (reference sequence). The V segment lost 4 bases and the J segment 7 bases; nucleotides outside the gene matches: 12. As DNA, the CDR3 is TGTGCCAGCAGCTCATACCTAGGGACTAGCGGGAGTGGGGAGCAGTACTTC. It specifies CASSSYLGTSGSGEQYF.

This sequence joins TRBV19 and TRBJ2-1, with TRBD1 matching 10 bases. V was pared by 5 bases and J by 6 bases, with 4 bases of the junction left unmatched. The germline V gene has CDR1 LNHDA and CDR2 SQIVND (reference sequence). CDR3 length: 14 amino acids. The CDR3 nucleotides read TGTGCCAGTAGTTCGAGGACAGGGGGCAATGAGCAGTTCTTC. It is translated as CASSSRTGGNEQFF.

In its sample, this clone was seen a few times. The V and J genes are TRBV5-4 and TRBJ1-1; TRBD1 is a possible D gene (5 bases). The CDR3 contains 15 residues. The ends were cut back, 4 bases at V and 7 bases at J, with 20 bases in the middle. CDR1 and CDR2 from the germline V gene are SGHNT and YYREEE (reference sequence). The CDR3 nucleotides are TGTGCCAGCAGCCTAAGCCGCGGGGCAAGTGGTGAAGCTTTCTTT. Residues: CASSLSRGASGEAFF.

The chain couples TRBV21-1 to TRBJ1-1. TRBV21-1 is termed a pseudogene. The length of the CDR3 is 19 residues. The CDR3: CASSNRPFSGRIQRLEAFF. Here the CDR3 DNA reads TGTGCCAGCAGCAACCGGCCTTTCTCCGGACGAATTCAGCGGTTGGAAGCTTTCTTT.

The genes are TRBV5-6 and TRBJ1-2; D perhaps matches TRBD1 (5 bases). The CDR3 runs 13 residues. Trimming stripped 4 bases from V and 5 bases from J, with 12 bases between. Germline V gene data show CDR1 as SGHDT and CDR2 as YYEEEE. DNA of the CDR3: TGTGCCAGCAGCCTTCCGACAGATTATGGCTACACCTTC. Its translation is CASSLPTDYGYTF.

This chain links TRBV18 with TRBJ1-2; D is unclear. The CDR3 is 12 residues long. Germline V gene data show CDR1 as KGHSH and CDR2 as LQKENI. V dropped 1 base and J dropped 8 bases, with 8 bases sitting between them. This chain's CDR3 is CASSPRVEGYTF. The CDR3 bases are TGTGCCAGCTCACCACGAGTGGAAGGCTACACCTTC.

The J gene is TRBJ2-5, the V gene TRBV7-3, with a possible D match to TRBD1 (6 bases). The CDR3 consists of 13 residues. The germline CDR1 and CDR2 sequences are SGHTA and FQGTGA. With 3 bases removed from V and 3 bases from J, the gap between germline ends came to 8 bases. CDR3 DNA: TGTGCCAGCAGCTTCAACAGGGAAGAGACCCAGTACTTC. It is translated as CASSFNREETQYF.